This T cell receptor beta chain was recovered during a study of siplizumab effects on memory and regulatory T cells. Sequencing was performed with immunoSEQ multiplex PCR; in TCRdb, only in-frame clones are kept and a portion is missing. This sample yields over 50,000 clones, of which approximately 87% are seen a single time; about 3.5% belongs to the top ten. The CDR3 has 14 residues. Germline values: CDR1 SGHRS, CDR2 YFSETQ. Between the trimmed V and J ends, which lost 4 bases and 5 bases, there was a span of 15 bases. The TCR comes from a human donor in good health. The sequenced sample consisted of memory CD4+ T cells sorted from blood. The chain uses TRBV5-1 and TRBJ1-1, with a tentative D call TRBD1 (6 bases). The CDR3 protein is CASSLAQGGTEAFF. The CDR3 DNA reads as TGCGCCAGCAGCCTGGCACAGGGAGGGACTGAAGCTTTCTTT.